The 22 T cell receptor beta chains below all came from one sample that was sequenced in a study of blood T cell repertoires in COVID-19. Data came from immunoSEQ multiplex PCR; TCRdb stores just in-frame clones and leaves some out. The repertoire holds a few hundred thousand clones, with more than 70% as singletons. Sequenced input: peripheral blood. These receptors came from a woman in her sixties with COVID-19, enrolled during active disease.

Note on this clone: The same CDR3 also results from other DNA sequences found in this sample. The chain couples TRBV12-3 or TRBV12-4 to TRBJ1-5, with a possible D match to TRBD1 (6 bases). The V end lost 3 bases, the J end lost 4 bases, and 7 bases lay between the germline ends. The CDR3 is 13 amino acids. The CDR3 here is CASSLQGNQPQHF. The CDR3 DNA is TGTGCCAGCAGTTTGCAGGGGAATCAGCCCCAGCATTTT.

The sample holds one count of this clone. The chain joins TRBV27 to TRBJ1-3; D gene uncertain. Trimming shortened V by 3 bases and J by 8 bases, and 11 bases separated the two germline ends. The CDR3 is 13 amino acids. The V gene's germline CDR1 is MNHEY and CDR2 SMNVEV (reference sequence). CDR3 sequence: CASSFSAGDTIYF. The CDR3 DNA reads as TGTGCCAGCAGTTTTAGTGCCGGGGACACCATATATTTT.

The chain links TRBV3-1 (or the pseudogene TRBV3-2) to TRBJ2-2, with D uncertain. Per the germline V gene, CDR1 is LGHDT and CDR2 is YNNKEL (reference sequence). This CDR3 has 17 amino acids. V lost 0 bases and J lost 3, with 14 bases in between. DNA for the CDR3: TGTGCCAGCAGCCAAGATTACCGTCAAACTTACACCGGGGAGCTGTTTTTT. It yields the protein CASSQDYRQTYTGELFF.

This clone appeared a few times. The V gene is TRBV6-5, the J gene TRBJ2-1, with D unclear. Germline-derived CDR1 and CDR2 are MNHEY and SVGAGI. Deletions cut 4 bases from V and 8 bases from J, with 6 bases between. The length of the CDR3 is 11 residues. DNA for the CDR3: TGTGCCAGCAGTTTTCTCGATGAGCAGTTCTTC. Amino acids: CASSFLDEQFF.

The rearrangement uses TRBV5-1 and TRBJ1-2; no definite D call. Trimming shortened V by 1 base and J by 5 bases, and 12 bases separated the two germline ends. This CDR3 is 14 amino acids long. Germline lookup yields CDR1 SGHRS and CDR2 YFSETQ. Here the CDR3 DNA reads TGCGCCAGCAGCTTGTCTAGCACTCCGTATGGCTACACCTTC. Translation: CASSLSSTPYGYTF.

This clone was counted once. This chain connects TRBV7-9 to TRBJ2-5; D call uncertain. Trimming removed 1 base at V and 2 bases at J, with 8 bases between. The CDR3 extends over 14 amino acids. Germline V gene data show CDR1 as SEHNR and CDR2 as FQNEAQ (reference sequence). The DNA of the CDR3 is TGTGCCAGCAGCTTAGGATCTAGACAAGAGACCCAGTACTTC. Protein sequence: CASSLGSRQETQYF. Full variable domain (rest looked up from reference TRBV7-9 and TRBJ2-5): DTGVSQNPRHKITKRGQNVTFRCDPISEHNRLYWYRQTLGQGPEFLTYFQNEAQLEKSRLLSDRFSAERPKGSFSTLEIQRTEQGDSAMYLCASSLGSRQETQYFGPGTRLLVL.

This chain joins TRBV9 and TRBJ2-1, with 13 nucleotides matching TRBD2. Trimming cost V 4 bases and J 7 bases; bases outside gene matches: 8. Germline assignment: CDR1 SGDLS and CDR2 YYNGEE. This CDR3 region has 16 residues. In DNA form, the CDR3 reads TGTGCCAGCAGCTCCCCGGGACTAGCGGGACTAAATGAGCAGTTCTTC. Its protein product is CASSSPGLAGLNEQFF. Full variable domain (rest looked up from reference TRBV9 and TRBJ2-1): DSGVTQTPKHLITATGQRVTLRCSPRSGDLSVYWYQQSLDQGLQFLIQYYNGEERAKGNILERFSAQQFPDLHSELNLSSLELGDSALYFCASSSPGLAGLNEQFFGPGTRLTVL.

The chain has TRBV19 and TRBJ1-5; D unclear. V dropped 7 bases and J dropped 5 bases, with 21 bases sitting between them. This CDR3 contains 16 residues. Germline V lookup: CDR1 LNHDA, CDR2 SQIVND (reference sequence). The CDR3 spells CASTSPGSGKYQPQHF. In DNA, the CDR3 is TGTGCCAGTACATCCCCCGGCTCCGGGAAATATCAGCCCCAGCATTTT.

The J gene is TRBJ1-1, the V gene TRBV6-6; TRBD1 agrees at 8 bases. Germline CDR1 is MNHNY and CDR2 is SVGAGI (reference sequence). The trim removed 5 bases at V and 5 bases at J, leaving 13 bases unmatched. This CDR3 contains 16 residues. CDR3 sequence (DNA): TGTGCCAGCAGTAGAGGGTGGCAGGGGGCAGGAACTGAAGCTTTCTTT. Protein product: CASSRGWQGAGTEAFF.

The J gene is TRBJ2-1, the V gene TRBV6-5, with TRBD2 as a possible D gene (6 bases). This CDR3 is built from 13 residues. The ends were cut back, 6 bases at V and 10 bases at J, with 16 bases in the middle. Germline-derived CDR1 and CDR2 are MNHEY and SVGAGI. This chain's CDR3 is CASSGGTRKEQFF. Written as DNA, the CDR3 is TGTGCCAGCAGCGGGGGTACTAGAAAGGAGCAGTTCTTC.

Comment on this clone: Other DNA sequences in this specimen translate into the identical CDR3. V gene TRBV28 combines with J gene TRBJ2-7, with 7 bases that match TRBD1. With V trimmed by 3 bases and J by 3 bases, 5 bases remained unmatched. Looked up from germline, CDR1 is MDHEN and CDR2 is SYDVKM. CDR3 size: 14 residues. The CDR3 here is CASSFPRDSYEQYF. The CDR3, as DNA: TGTGCCAGCAGTTTCCCACGGGACAGCTACGAGCAGTACTTC.

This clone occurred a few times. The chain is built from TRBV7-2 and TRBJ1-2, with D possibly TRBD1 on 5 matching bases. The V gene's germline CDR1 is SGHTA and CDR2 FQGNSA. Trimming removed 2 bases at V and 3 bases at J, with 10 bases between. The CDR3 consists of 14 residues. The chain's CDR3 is CASSLRRGHYGYTF. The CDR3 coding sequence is TGTGCCAGCAGCTTAAGAAGGGGCCACTATGGCTACACCTTC.

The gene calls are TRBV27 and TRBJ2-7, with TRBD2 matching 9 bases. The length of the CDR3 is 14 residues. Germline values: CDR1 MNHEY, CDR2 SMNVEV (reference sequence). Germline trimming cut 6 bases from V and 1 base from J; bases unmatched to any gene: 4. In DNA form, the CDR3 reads TGTGCCAGCAGCCCTAGCGGGGATTCCTACGAGCAGTACTTC. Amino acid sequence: CASSPSGDSYEQYF.

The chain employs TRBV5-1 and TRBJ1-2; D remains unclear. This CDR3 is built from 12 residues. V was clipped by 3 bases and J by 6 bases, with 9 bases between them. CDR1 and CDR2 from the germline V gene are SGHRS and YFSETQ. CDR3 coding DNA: TGCGCCAGCAGCTCCGTCGGAGATGGCTACACCTTC. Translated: CASSSVGDGYTF. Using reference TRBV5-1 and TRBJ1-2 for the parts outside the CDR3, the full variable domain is KAGVTQTPRYLIKTRGQQVTLSCSPISGHRSVSWYQQTPGQGLQFLFEYFSETQRNKGNFPGRFSGRQFSNSRSEMNVSTLELGDSALYLCASSSVGDGYTFGSGTRLTVV.

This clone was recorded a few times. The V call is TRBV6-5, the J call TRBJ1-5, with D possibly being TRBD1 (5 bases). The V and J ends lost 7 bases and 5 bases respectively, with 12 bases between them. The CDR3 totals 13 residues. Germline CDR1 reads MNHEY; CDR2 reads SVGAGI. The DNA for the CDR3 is TGTGCCAGCATGGGGGGGGTAGATCAGCCCCAGCATTTT. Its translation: CASMGGVDQPQHF.

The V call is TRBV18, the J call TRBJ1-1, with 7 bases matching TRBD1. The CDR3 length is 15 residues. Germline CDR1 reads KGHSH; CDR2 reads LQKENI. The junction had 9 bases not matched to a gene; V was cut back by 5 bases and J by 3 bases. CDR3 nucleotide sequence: TGTGCCAGCTCAGTACAGGGGTCTGGGTACACTGAAGCTTTCTTT. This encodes CASSVQGSGYTEAFF.

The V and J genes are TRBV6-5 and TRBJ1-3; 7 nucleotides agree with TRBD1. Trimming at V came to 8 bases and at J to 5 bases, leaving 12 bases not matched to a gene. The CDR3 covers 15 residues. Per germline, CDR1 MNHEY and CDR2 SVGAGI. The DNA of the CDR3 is TGTGCCAGCTCCGAGGAGGGGGCTCGTCGAAACACCATATATTTT. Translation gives CASSEEGARRNTIYF.

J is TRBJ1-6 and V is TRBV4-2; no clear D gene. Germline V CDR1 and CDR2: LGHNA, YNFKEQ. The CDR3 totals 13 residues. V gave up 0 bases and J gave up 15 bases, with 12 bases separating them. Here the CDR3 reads CASSQDHGNILHF. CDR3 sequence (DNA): TGTGCCAGCAGCCAAGATCATGGCAATATCCTCCACTTT.

CDR3 region: CASSTRQGLGTEAFF. CDR3 nucleotides: TGTGCCAGCAGTACACGACAGGGTCTAGGCACTGAAGCTTTCTTT. The chain couples TRBV28 to TRBJ1-1, with TRBD1 matching over 7 bases. Germline CDR1 and CDR2: MDHEN and SYDVKM. V lost 5 bases and J lost 4; bases outside the gene matches: 10. The CDR3 runs to 15 residues.

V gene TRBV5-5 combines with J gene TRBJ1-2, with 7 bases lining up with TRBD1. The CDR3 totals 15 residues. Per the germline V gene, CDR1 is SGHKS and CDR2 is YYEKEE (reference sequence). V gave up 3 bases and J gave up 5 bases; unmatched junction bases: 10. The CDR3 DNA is TGTGCCAGCAGCTACATCCGGGACAGCGAATATGGCTACACCTTC. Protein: CASSYIRDSEYGYTF.

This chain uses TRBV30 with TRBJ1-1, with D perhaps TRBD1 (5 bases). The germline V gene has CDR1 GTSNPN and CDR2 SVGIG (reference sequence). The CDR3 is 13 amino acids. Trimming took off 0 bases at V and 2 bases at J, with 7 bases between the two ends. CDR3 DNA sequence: TGTGCCTGGAGTGTACAGGCCAACACTGAAGCTTTCTTT. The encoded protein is CAWSVQANTEAFF.

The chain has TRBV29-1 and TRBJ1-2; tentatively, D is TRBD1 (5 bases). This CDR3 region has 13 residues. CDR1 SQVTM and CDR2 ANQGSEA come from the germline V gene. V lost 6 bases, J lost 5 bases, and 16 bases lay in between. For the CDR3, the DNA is TGCAGCGTCCCCAGGGTGGGGAATTATGGCTACACCTTC. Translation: CSVPRVGNYGYTF.